This T cell receptor beta chain derives from a study of T cells in Graves' hyperthyroidism and ophthalmopathy (dated by TCRdb to between 2018 and 2021). Study-level background: Peripheral blood was sampled at the time of initial diagnosis, prior to any treatment. In addition, the study compared T-cell repertoires in thyroid tissue and in blood from six Graves' hyperthyroidism patients. A discovery cohort of about a hundred patients, about 40 with Graves' ophthalmopathy and approximately 57 with stable Graves' hyperthyroidism, was used to find distinguishing TCR V-J signatures. After sampling, hyperthyroidism patients received methimazole starting at 30 mg daily, and ophthalmopathy patients received high-dose intravenous methylprednisolone. The roughly 100 discovery patients were randomly divided into training and test sets at a 7:3 ratio. Prospective prediction of ophthalmopathy was tested in an independent validation cohort consisting of 18 to 20 hyperthyroidism patients and approximately 16 patients who later progressed to ophthalmopathy. TCR Vbeta CDR3 sequencing of 135 peripheral blood samples (43 ophthalmopathy, 75 hyperthyroidism and around 17 progressor patients) is reported in the paper.

Regarding this clonotype: No antigen is known for it. No clone much larger than this one lies a single base away; base qualities are absent.

According to the germline V gene (reference sequence), CDR1 reads LNHNV and CDR2 reads YYDKDF. Reading from cysteine to phenylalanine, the CDR3 counts 13 amino acids. Of all the DNA, just the CDR3 is kept, 39 bases in frame from base 1. V and J lose 8 bases and 4 bases, and a span of 15 bases separates them. TCR beta CDR3 regions were amplified from RNA transcripts. The first round of RT-PCR for the TCR CDR3 was performed with the HTBI primer set and the Qiagen OneStep RT-PCR kit. Libraries were constructed in a second round of multiplex PCR, after which size selection and purification were performed. The libraries were sequenced on an Illumina HiSeq2000 using paired-end 100 bp reads. The original pipeline was this. SOAPnuke was used to process the raw data, with reads discarded if the reads contained adapters or uncalled bases, had a mean Phred below 15, or lacked an exact constant-primer or identifier match. COPE v1.2.5 was used to merge high-quality paired reads, and clonotypes were defined as unique nucleotide sequences. MiTCR v1.1 was used to align the clonotypes against IMGT TRBV, TRBD and TRBJ reference segments. The analysis included only V-J combinations with a frequency above 0.0001, which together covered 99% to 99.2% of the repertoires. A TCS score was defined as the ratio of F50 (clonal expansion) to E x V (chaos), with BLOSUM62-based TCRdist applied between CDR3 peptides within each V-J. Welch's t-statistics and random forest reduced some 510 V-J features to around 14, which were used in a naive Bayes classifier (R e1071). TCRdb reworked the public reads: Q25 trimming with fastp, MiXCR clone assembly, productive beta chains retained. Each record represents a unique CDR3 protein, reported with the most common genes and DNA among its rows. What appears here as the V and J calls and clone size reflects TCRdb's work, not the paper's. This sample has under 700,000 distinct CDR3 sequences in its table, and 16% of those were observed once. The top ten clonotypes cover under 20% of the sample.

Results the study describes overall, beyond this receptor: No statistical method was used to set the sample size in advance, and investigators knew the group allocation. During validation, the model predicted progression to ophthalmopathy a median of around six months ahead of onset, with just under 71% sensitivity and around 72% specificity. Most expanded thyroid clonotypes (frequency above 0.001) were also detected in blood, a finding suggesting that blood repertoires may reflect thyroid immune responses. A model built on a 13 V-J signature distinguished ophthalmopathy from stable hyperthyroidism, reaching about 88% sensitivity and under 84% specificity in cross-validation and 80%/75% in testing.

A patient counted as having stable Graves' hyperthyroidism if no progression to ophthalmopathy occurred over 18 months of follow-up. Hyperthyroidism patients were newly diagnosed, with disease duration under 2 months, and aged 18 to 65 years. Patients with uncontrolled infections, other autoimmune diseases, pregnancy or lactation were excluded. Diagnoses relied on clinical symptoms, serum thyroxine and TRAb, thyroid ultrasound and orbital computed tomography. PBMCs were isolated from 7.5 to 10 ml of fresh peripheral blood by Ficoll-Paque density gradient centrifugation. Trizol reagent was used to extract total RNA, and RNA quality was then checked on an Agilent 2100 Bioanalyzer.

This clonotype originated in a woman under 30 with Graves' hyperthyroidism. The chain links TRBV15 with TRBJ2-7; TRBD1 could be the D gene, as 7 bases match. The sequencing sample was made of blood. The bases are TGTGCCACCTCGGAGGGGGCTCCGTACGAGCAGTACTTC. Its translation is CATSEGAPYEQYF.